This T cell receptor beta chain was recorded in a study of shared clonotypes between healthy human individuals. Study-wide points: Tissue TCR repertoires likely differ from these blood-only repertoires. Clonotype sharing across a few donors was observed for around 5.1% of naive CD4 clonotypes. Clonotypes shared by all four sorted-subset donors had higher generation probabilities than non-shared clonotypes.

The CDR3 spans 15 residues. The V segment lost 5 bases and the J segment 4 bases; nucleotides outside the gene matches: 9. Germline V gene data show CDR1 as SGHAT and CDR2 as FQNNGV. Sequencing used immunoSEQ multiplex PCR; TCRdb keeps in-frame clones, though not all of them. Among around 700,000 clones listed, 73% were seen once. For this clone: Its antigen is currently unknown.

This TCR came from a woman aged 30 to 39 in good health. This sequence joins TRBV11-2 and TRBJ2-3, with 7 bases that match TRBD1. Sequenced sample: memory CD4+ T cells sorted from blood. The subset was: CD45RA-negative fraction. The CDR3 protein is CASSTIDRAADTQYF. CDR3 in DNA: TGTGCCAGCAGCACCATTGACAGGGCGGCAGATACGCAGTATTTT.